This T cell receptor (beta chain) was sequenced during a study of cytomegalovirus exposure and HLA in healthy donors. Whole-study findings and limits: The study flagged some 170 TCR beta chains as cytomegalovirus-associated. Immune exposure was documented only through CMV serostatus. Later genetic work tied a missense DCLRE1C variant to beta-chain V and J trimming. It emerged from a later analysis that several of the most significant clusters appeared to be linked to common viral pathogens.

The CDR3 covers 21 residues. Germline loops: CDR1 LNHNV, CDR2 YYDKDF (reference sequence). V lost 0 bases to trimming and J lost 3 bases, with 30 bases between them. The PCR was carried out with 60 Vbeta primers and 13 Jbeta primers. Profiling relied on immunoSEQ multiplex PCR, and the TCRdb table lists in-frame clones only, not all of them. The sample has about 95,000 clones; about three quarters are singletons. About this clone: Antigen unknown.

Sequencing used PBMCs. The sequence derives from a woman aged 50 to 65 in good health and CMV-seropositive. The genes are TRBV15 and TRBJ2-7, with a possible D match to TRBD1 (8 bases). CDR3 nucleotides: TGTGCCACCAGCAGAGATAGGGACAGGACTCCAATGACTAGCCCTCTCTACGAGCAGTACTTC. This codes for CATSRDRDRTPMTSPLYEQYF.